This section outlines one TCR beta chain sequence together with its context. Its matching antigen is unknown. These data belong to a study of cytomegalovirus exposure and HLA in healthy donors. PCR involved 60 Vbeta and 13 Jbeta primers. Method: immunoSEQ multiplex PCR; TCRdb's copy keeps in-frame clones and lacks some. The sample has tens of thousands of clones, less than 85% seen once. Broader study findings: In a later analysis, TCR association rates varied by HLA locus: DRB1 most, HLA-C fewest. Association of a missense DCLRE1C variant with TCR beta V- and J-gene trimming was reported in a later analysis. Most likely, a cluster of highly shared sequence variants arose as a sequencing artifact. Looking again later, the authors saw that most CMV-associated TCR beta chains seemed HLA-restricted.

Trimming cost V 4 bases and J 11 bases; bases outside gene matches: 5. The CDR3 covers 13 residues. Germline CDR1 LGHNA, CDR2 YNFKEQ. The receptor comes from a man aged 25-45 years in good health and CMV-seropositive. The gene calls are TRBV4-2 and TRBJ2-3, with 11 bases that match TRBD2. The sample comprised PBMCs. CDR3 coding DNA: TGTGCCAGCAGCCCGGGACTAGCGGTCGGGCAGTATTTT. As protein: CASSPGLAVGQYF.